A selection of T cell receptor beta chains follows, all from one sample in a study of blood T cells in healthy people across ages. TCRdb fed the 5' RACE reads into MiXCR, producing one record per CDR3 protein. The table has 1.2 million to 1.5 million distinct CDR3 sequences, around 42% seen once. The sample comprised blood. These receptors were taken from a woman aged 18 to 35 in good health. CDR3s include the opening cysteine and the closing phenylalanine or tryptophan. D genes are given only for firm matches. Size tells how often a clone was seen (once, few, many) or the class of an expanded clone, and some rows leave it out.

- TRBJ1-4 TRBV28 - TGTGCCAGCCCTTTGACCAGGACATCGGAAAAACTGTTTTTT CASPLTRTSEKLFF
few TRBJ1-4 TRBV20-1 TRBD1 TGCAGTGCCCCGCCGGGACAGCGGGCGAGTAATGAAAAACTGTTTTTT CSAPPGQRASNEKLFF
- TRBJ2-7 TRBV28 - TGTGCCAGCAGCATGGGGCAGACCTACAATGAGCAGTACTTC CASSMGQTYNEQYF
- TRBJ2-1 TRBV20-1 TRBD2 TGCAGTGCAAGACTAGCGGGGGCGCAAGGAGGTGAGCAGTTCTTC CSARLAGAQGGEQFF
- TRBJ2-5 TRBV29-1 - TGCAGCGCCCATTCAGGGGGGAATGAGCAGTACTTC CSAHSGGNEQYF
few TRBJ2-7 TRBV5-1 TRBD2 TGCGCCAGCAGCGTTGCTAGCGGGCCCTACGAGCAGTACTTC CASSVASGPYEQYF
- TRBJ2-3 TRBV9 - TGTGCCAGCAGCGCCAAGGGGGCAGATACGCAGTATTTT CASSAKGADTQYF
- TRBJ1-2 TRBV11-2 TRBD1 TGTGCCAGCAGCCCCACTCGACAGGGCGCTGGCTACACCTTC CASSPTRQGAGYTF
- TRBJ1-5 TRBV4-1 - TGCGCCAGCAGCCAAGATCTGCAAGGGCATAGCAATCAGCCCCAGCATTTT CASSQDLQGHSNQPQHF
once TRBJ1-4 TRBV5-1 TRBD1 TGCGCCAGCAGCCCGAAGGGACAGGCGAATGAAAAACTGTTTTTT CASSPKGQANEKLFF
- TRBJ2-3 TRBV10-3 - TGTGCCATCAGGGAGGGGCCATACACAGATACGCAGTATTTT CAIREGPYTDTQYF
- TRBJ2-7 TRBV3-1 TRBD1 TGTGCCAGCAGCCAACCGCAGGGGGTGTCCTACGAGCAGTACTTC CASSQPQGVSYEQYF
- TRBJ2-1 TRBV2 TRBD2 TGTCCCAGCAGTATGGGAGCGGGGGGCCTTAATGAGCAGTTCTTC CPSSMGAGGLNEQFF
- TRBJ2-2 TRBV20-1 TRBD2 TGCAGTGCTAACTACCTAGCGGGGGGGAACACCGGGGAGCTGTTTTTT CSANYLAGGNTGELFF
- TRBJ2-5 TRBV15 TRBD1 TGTGCCACCCGCTCAGGACAGGGGGGTCAGACCCAGTACTTC CATRSGQGGQTQYF
- TRBJ2-3 TRBV29-1 - TGCAGCGTTCCCTCCCCGGGCCACACAGATACGCAGTATTTT CSVPSPGHTDTQYF
few TRBJ2-1 TRBV29-1 - TGCAGCGTTGAGATGCAGGGTGGCTACAATGAGCAGTTCTTC CSVEMQGGYNEQFF
few TRBJ2-1 TRBV12-5 TRBD2 TGTGCTAGTGGTTTTGGGGTAGCGGGGGATACCTACAATGAGCAGTTCTTC CASGFGVAGDTYNEQFF
- TRBJ2-7 TRBV7-6 TRBD1 TGTGCCAGCAGCGAAGGCCCCGAAGGACAGGGTCGGCAGTACTTC CASSEGPEGQGRQYF
- TRBJ2-3 TRBV6-2/TRBV6-3 TRBD2 TGTGCCAGCAAGACTAGCGGACTCACAGATACGCAGTATTTT CASKTSGLTDTQYF
- TRBJ2-7 TRBV25-1 TRBD2 TGTGCCAGCGGTCTCGGGACTAACAAGAACGAGCAGTACTTC CASGLGTNKNEQYF
few TRBJ2-1 TRBV7-3 - TGTGCCAGCAGCTTAACTGGAGCCCGCCCCGATGAGCAGTTCTTC CASSLTGARPDEQFF
few TRBJ2-5 TRBV28 TRBD2 TGTGCCAGCAGTCCCGGGGGGGGAGAAGAGACCCAGTACTTC CASSPGGGEETQYF
few TRBJ2-7 TRBV6-6 TRBD2 TGTGCCAGCAGCCCGACTAGCGGGATAGGGGGGTACGAGCAGTACTTC CASSPTSGIGGYEQYF
many TRBJ2-3 TRBV7-2 TRBD2 TGTGCCAGCAGCTTAACGGGGACTAGCGCTGGAGATACGCAGTATTTT CASSLTGTSAGDTQYF